This T cell receptor beta chain was identified in a study of blood T cell repertoires in COVID-19. Study-wide context: Acute-phase and convalescent COVID-19 samples originated in the United States, Italy and Spain. Nucleic acid was either cDNA or gDNA, and it came from T cells, B-cell-depleted T cells, or PBMCs.

The CDR3 consists of 14 residues. Germline loops: CDR1 SNHLY, CDR2 FYNNEI. Unmatched junction bases numbered 3, after V lost 5 bases and J lost 5 bases. In the original workflow: By means of reference gene primer amplification, nucleated cell counts were estimated. The method was immunoSEQ multiplex PCR; TCRdb's version includes in-frame clones alone and lacks a portion of them. V and J calls and clone size are copied from that table; D and trimming were computed from the DNA. Of about 150,000 clones in the sample, 75% to 90% were seen once. Sequences were obtained from peripheral blood. The receptor was derived from a human donor in a cohort sampled during active COVID-19. The chain uses TRBV2 and TRBJ2-5; 12 positions match TRBD2. CDR3 in amino acids: CASSRTSGAETQYF. The CDR3, as DNA: TGTGCCAGCAGTAGGACTAGCGGGGCTGAGACCCAGTACTTC.